This TCR beta chain was recovered during a study of OX40 agonist ivuxolimab in advanced cancers. Looking at the study overall: The dose-escalation cohort had hepatocellular carcinoma, melanoma, renal cell or head and neck cancer. From 23 to 79 years was the age range, with a mean of roughly 64 years, and around 84% were male.

The protocol was immunoSEQ multiplex PCR, while the TCRdb copy is restricted to in-frame clones and leaves out a portion. The profile shows tens of thousands of clones, around 84% of them singletons. CDR3 length equals 14 residues. Trimming removed 10 bases from V and 0 bases from J; junction bases left unmatched: 5. The germline gives CDR1 MNHNS, CDR2 SASEGT. Study findings and constraints: Relative to CD4+, CD8+ T cells held more expanded clones on average.

Blood samples were obtained at baseline, cycle 4 day 1, and cycle 7 day 1. For this clone: Its specificity is unknown.

J is TRBJ2-1 and V is TRBV6-1, with 8 nucleotides matching TRBD2. This sample comprised CD4+ or CD8+ T cells sorted from blood, obtained in a trial of the OX40 agonist ivuxolimab. The receptor was isolated from an adult with an advanced solid tumor such as melanoma, head and neck, liver or kidney cancer. CDR3 DNA sequence: TGTGCCATCGGGGGGGGACTCTCCTACAATGAGCAGTTCTTC. Translation: CAIGGGLSYNEQFF.